The source of this TCR beta chain is a study of CD8 T cells in ankylosing spondylitis. This clonotype was counted at least ten times. CDR1 is LNHNV, CDR2 YYDKDF, per germline (reference sequence). This CDR3 region has 13 residues. V was shortened by 5 bases and J by 3 bases, with 11 bases between the two germline ends. TCRdb reprocessed the 5' RACE reads with MiXCR, giving one entry per CDR3 protein. The table has a few hundred thousand distinct CDR3 sequences, 20% to 25% seen once; the top ten hold about 4%. The material sequenced was blood, either unsorted or a sorted T cell fraction (not recorded which). V and J are TRBV15 and TRBJ2-7; unclear D gene. The receptor was isolated from a female donor with ankylosing spondylitis or in good health (not recorded which). Written as DNA, the CDR3 is TGTGCCACCAGCCTTAGGCAACGCTACGAGCAGTACTTC. Translating it yields CATSLRQRYEQYF.